The rows below give T cell receptor beta chains drawn from one sample of a study of Graves' ophthalmopathy and Graves' hyperthyroidism. One entry per CDR3 protein, called by TCRdb with MiXCR from the multiplex PCR reads. The sample gives over a million distinct CDR3 sequences, less than 45% of which show up once; around 10% is in the top ten. The source material was peripheral blood or thyroid tissue (not recorded which). The source is an adult man with Graves' hyperthyroidism. Both conserved end residues are part of each CDR3. Each record gives: V gene, J gene, D gene, clone size, CDR3 DNA, CDR3 protein. D genes are given only for firm matches. Clone size appears in some rows only: once, few, many, or a class for an expanded clone.

TRBV5-6,TRBJ1-2,NA,few,TGTGCCAGCAGCTTGGTGGGCCCAGACGACTATGGCTACACCTTC,CASSLVGPDDYGYTF
TRBV20-1,TRBJ2-7,TRBD1,NA,TGCAGTACCTCCGGGACAGAAACCTTCTACGAGCAGTACTTC,CSTSGTETFYEQYF
TRBV7-2,TRBJ1-6,TRBD1,many,TGTGCCAGCAGCACCGGGACAGGGGTTGTTTCACCCCTCCACTTT,CASSTGTGVVSPLHF
TRBV20-1,TRBJ2-2,NA,NA,TGCAGTGCTAGAGATAGCACTTCCGGGGAGCTGTTTTTT,CSARDSTSGELFF
TRBV7-9,TRBJ1-1,NA,many,TGTGCCAGCAGCCATGGGTGGGGGACGAACACTGAAGCTTTCTTT,CASSHGWGTNTEAFF
TRBV28,TRBJ2-5,TRBD1,NA,TGTGCCAGCAGTGGGGACAGGGGGCTGCAAGAGACCCAGTACTTC,CASSGDRGLQETQYF
TRBV7-2,TRBJ2-7,NA,few,TGTGCCAGCAGCAAGGATTCACGCGAGCAGTACTTC,CASSKDSREQYF
TRBV7-3,TRBJ2-2,NA,NA,TGTGCCAGCAGCTTAGCCGGACAGTCGACCGGGGAGCTGTTTTTT,CASSLAGQSTGELFF
TRBV20-1,TRBJ1-5,TRBD1,NA,TGCAGTGCTAGGAGGACAGGTTTAGGAGAGACCCAGCATTTT,CSARRTGLGETQHF
TRBV25-1,TRBJ1-2,NA,NA,TGTGCCAGCAGTGATTCCGGAGAACAGGGAAAGCGCCACTATGGCTACACCTTC,CASSDSGEQGKRHYGYTF
TRBV10-2,TRBJ1-1,TRBD1,NA,TGCGCCAGCAGTGAGGACGGGACAGGGGGCGTAGTGACTGAAGCTTTCTTT,CASSEDGTGGVVTEAFF
TRBV28,TRBJ2-7,NA,NA,TGTGCCAGCAGTCCCGAGGCAGGAAATTCCTACGAGCAGTACTTC,CASSPEAGNSYEQYF
TRBV10-3,TRBJ1-1,NA,many,TGTGCCATCAAGGACTCGACTGAAGCTTTCTTT,CAIKDSTEAFF
TRBV5-1,TRBJ1-1,NA,few,TGCGCCAGCAGCTTGGGTCAGGCTCCGGTCGGGGGGACTGAAGCTTTCTTT,CASSLGQAPVGGTEAFF
TRBV2,TRBJ2-7,TRBD1,NA,TGTGCCAGCAGTCGACCGACAGGGCCGCACGAGCAGTACTTC,CASSRPTGPHEQYF
TRBV10-3,TRBJ2-7,TRBD1,NA,TGTGCCAGCAGTTTCGCGGGACAGGGGGCGAGCCAGCAGTACTTC,CASSFAGQGASQQYF
TRBV27,TRBJ2-7,TRBD1,NA,TGTGCCAGCAGGACAGGGTACAACGAGCAGTACTTC,CASRTGYNEQYF
TRBV9,TRBJ1-6,NA,NA,TGTGCCAGCAGCGTAGCTTGGGGGAGTCTTAATTCACCCCTCCACTTT,CASSVAWGSLNSPLHF
TRBV5-8,TRBJ1-2,NA,few,TGTGCCAGCGCGGGCTTCTATGGCTACACCTTC,CASAGFYGYTF
TRBV6-6,TRBJ2-7,NA,few,TGTGCCAGCAGCCCCGGGGTAGTAGCCGCCTACGAGCAGTACTTC,CASSPGVVAAYEQYF
TRBV24-1,TRBJ2-7,TRBD1,many,TGTGCCACCAGTGATTTGCACCGGGACAGCGCTTTC,CATSDLHRDSAF
TRBV20-1,TRBJ2-7,TRBD2,NA,TGCAGTGCTCGCCCCTATACTAGCGGGTCCTACGAGCAGTACTTC,CSARPYTSGSYEQYF
TRBV5-1,TRBJ2-5,NA,many,TGCGCCAGCAGCGCCCAGACAGGCAATCAAGAGACCCAGTACTTC,CASSAQTGNQETQYF
TRBV12-3/TRBV12-4,TRBJ1-3,NA,few,TGTGCCAGCAGTTTTTTGCAGGGAGCTTCTGGAAACACCATATATTTT,CASSFLQGASGNTIYF
TRBV15,TRBJ2-7,NA,NA,TGTGCCACCAGCAGAGCTAGGGAGACGTCCTACGAGCAGTACTTC,CATSRARETSYEQYF
TRBV19,TRBJ2-7,NA,many,TGTGCCAGTAGTAACAGGCCCTCCTACGAGCAGTACTTC,CASSNRPSYEQYF
TRBV11-2,TRBJ2-7,NA,once,TGTGCCAGCAAGACAGGGAGGAACTACGAGCAGTACTTC,CASKTGRNYEQYF
TRBV10-3,TRBJ2-7,NA,NA,TGTGCCATCAGTGTAGACAGGTCATCCTACGAGCAGTACTTC,CAISVDRSSYEQYF
TRBV20-1,TRBJ1-2,TRBD1,many,TGCAGGTCCCCACCCGGGACAGCTGATTATGGCTACACCTTC,CRSPPGTADYGYTF
TRBV5-6,TRBJ2-7,TRBD2,few,TGTGCCAGCAGCCCCGGACTAGCCCTCCTCTACGAGCAGTACTTC,CASSPGLALLYEQYF
TRBV7-2,TRBJ1-5,TRBD1,NA,TGTGCCAGCAGCAGAGGACAGGGGGCTACACGGCATTTT,CASSRGQGATRHF
TRBV29-1,TRBJ2-5,NA,NA,TGCAGCGTTGAACCCAGGGTCCGTGAGACCCAGTACTTC,CSVEPRVRETQYF
TRBV9,TRBJ2-7,NA,NA,TGTGCCAGCAGCGTAGTCGGTGAGACCTACGAGCAGTACTTC,CASSVVGETYEQYF
TRBV29-1,TRBJ2-7,NA,many,TGCAGCGGTGGTGCCACTTATTTCGAGCAGTACTTC,CSGGATYFEQYF
TRBV29-1,TRBJ2-7,TRBD2,many,TGCAGCGCAGGTCCGGGACTAGCGGACTACGAGCAGTACTTC,CSAGPGLADYEQYF
TRBV7-2,TRBJ1-5,NA,many,TGTGCCAGCAGCTTGGCGGGGCCGACAGTCAATCAGCCCCAGCATTTT,CASSLAGPTVNQPQHF
TRBV7-2,TRBJ1-5,NA,many,TGTGCCAGCAGCCCAACAGGGCCGCATCAGCCCCAGCATTTT,CASSPTGPHQPQHF
TRBV6-4,TRBJ1-2,NA,NA,TGTGCCATCGGGCAGGCCCCTAACTATGGCTACACCTTC,CAIGQAPNYGYTF
TRBV29-1,TRBJ2-7,NA,NA,TGCAGCGTTGTTCGTCTCCCAGGCACCTACGAGCAGTACTTC,CSVVRLPGTYEQYF
TRBV7-9,TRBJ1-2,TRBD1,NA,TGTGCCAGCAGCCAGAACACCGGGACAGTCTATGGCTACACCTTC,CASSQNTGTVYGYTF
TRBV7-9,TRBJ2-7,NA,many,TGTGCCAGCAGCCGGGGGACGGTCTCCTCCTACGAGCAGTACTTC,CASSRGTVSSYEQYF
TRBV19,TRBJ1-2,NA,few,TGTGCCAGTAGTCCCGGTTGGCCTGGCTACACCTTC,CASSPGWPGYTF
TRBV19,TRBJ2-5,TRBD2,many,TGTGCCAGTAGTTCAGGACTAGCGGGAGATGAGACCCAGTACTTC,CASSSGLAGDETQYF
TRBV12-3/TRBV12-4,TRBJ2-2,TRBD1,NA,TGTGCCAGCAGGCTAGACAGGGGTATGGGGGAGCTGTTTTTT,CASRLDRGMGELFF
TRBV5-1,TRBJ1-1,NA,many,TGCGCCAGCAGCTTGCCGACGGCCCTGAACACTGAAGCTTTCTTT,CASSLPTALNTEAFF
TRBV20-1,TRBJ1-6,NA,many,TGCAGTGCTCCTACGGGGGGACCGAATAATTCACCCCTCCACTTT,CSAPTGGPNNSPLHF
TRBV11-2,TRBJ1-2,NA,few,TGTGCCAGCAGATCCGGGAACCATGGCTACACCTTC,CASRSGNHGYTF
TRBV5-1,TRBJ1-1,TRBD1,NA,TGCGCCAGCACAGCCGGGACAGGGGTTGGCACTGAAGCTTTCTTT,CASTAGTGVGTEAFF
TRBV27,TRBJ1-2,TRBD1,NA,TGTGCCAGCAGCCTAATCAGGGGGCCCAATGGCTACACCTTC,CASSLIRGPNGYTF
TRBV29-1,TRBJ1-1,NA,few,TGCAGCAGTTGGCGGGGGGCTATGAACACTGAAGCTTTCTTT,CSSWRGAMNTEAFF
TRBV10-3,TRBJ2-2,TRBD2,few,TGTGCCATCCCATTAGAGCGGGGGGGCCAAATGGGCACCGGGGAGCTGTTTTTT,CAIPLERGGQMGTGELFF
TRBV7-2,TRBJ2-7,NA,once,TGTGCCAGCAGCTTAAGTGGGGGGAGACAATACGAGCAGTACTTC,CASSLSGGRQYEQYF
TRBV6-6,TRBJ1-6,TRBD1,few,TGTGCCAGCAGTCCCGACAGGGGCTCCTATAATTCACCCCTCCACTTT,CASSPDRGSYNSPLHF
TRBV25-1,TRBJ1-5,TRBD1,NA,TGTGCCAGCAGCTCTGGACAGGGGAATAGCAATCAGCCCCAGCATTTT,CASSSGQGNSNQPQHF
TRBV20-1,TRBJ1-5,TRBD1,many,TGCAGTGCTGGGGGACAGGTGGCCAATCAGCCCCAGCATTTT,CSAGGQVANQPQHF
TRBV24-1,TRBJ1-5,NA,NA,TGTGCCACCAGTGATCCAGGTCAACAACCGTACGCTCAGCCCCAGCATTTT,CATSDPGQQPYAQPQHF
TRBV20-1,TRBJ2-5,TRBD2,few,TGCAGTGCTAGAGATCTAGGACTAGCGGGGCAACAAGAGACCCAGTACTTC,CSARDLGLAGQQETQYF
TRBV19,TRBJ1-2,TRBD1,many,TGTGCCAGTAGTACCAGGGACAGCTATGGCTACACCTTC,CASSTRDSYGYTF
TRBV29-1,TRBJ1-1,NA,many,TGCAGCGTTGAAGAGGCCTTCCACCCAACTGAAGCTTTCTTT,CSVEEAFHPTEAFF
TRBV20-1,TRBJ2-7,NA,NA,TGCAGTGCTAGTGGGGTTGGTACCTACGAGCAGTACTTC,CSASGVGTYEQYF